This T cell receptor (beta chain) was obtained from a study of cytomegalovirus exposure and HLA in healthy donors. For the study at large: An earlier analysis found around 100 million unique TCR beta sequences from about 190 million T cells. Drawn from HLA-typed donors, 80 million to 95 million unique TCRs were held in an early data release. General observations from the study: Prior analysis indicated that the majority of TCR beta V segments exhibited productivity approximately 90% or approximately 30% of the time.

With 60 Vbeta and 13 Jbeta primers, the PCR was carried out. The protocol was immunoSEQ multiplex PCR, while the TCRdb copy is restricted to in-frame clones and leaves out a portion. The table has some 120,000 clones, roughly 78% seen once. The CDR3 extends over 15 amino acids. Germline V gene sequence: CDR1 SGHKS, CDR2 YYEKEE (reference sequence). This clone has just one count. Its antigen is unknown. This receptor was taken from a man aged 30 to 45 in good health and CMV-seropositive. Sample: PBMCs. V gene TRBV5-5 combines with J gene TRBJ2-5; perhaps TRBD2 as D (6 bases). Gene TRBJ2-7 matches the end of the DNA better, so the J call may be wrong. As DNA, the CDR3 is TGTGCCAGCACCCGACCGGGGGTTGGGTCCTACGAGCAGTACTTC. Its protein product is CASTRPGVGSYEQYF.